The 26 T cell receptor beta chains below were found in one sample sequenced in a study of blood T cell repertoires in COVID-19. The data were produced by immunoSEQ multiplex PCR, yet TCRdb's version contains in-frame clones alone and is incomplete. The data show about 480,000 clones, around 89% seen once. Sequenced: PBMCs or T cells enriched from blood (not recorded which). Source of these receptors: a woman aged 40 to 50 who had recovered from COVID-19.

The chain joins TRBV2 to TRBJ1-1; D unclear. There are 11 residues in the CDR3. The germline gives CDR1 SNHLY, CDR2 FYNNEI. The V gene lost 6 bases and the J gene lost 3 bases, with 5 bases spanning the gap. The CDR3 spells CASRADTEAFF. The CDR3 nucleotides are TGTGCCAGCAGGGCAGACACTGAAGCTTTCTTT.

This clone is a singleton in its sample. The V gene is TRBV7-2, the J gene TRBJ1-5; the D is unclear. Germline lookup yields CDR1 SGHTA and CDR2 FQGNSA. Trimming pared 1 base from V and 4 bases from J, leaving 14 bases between. The CDR3 covers 16 residues. CDR3 protein: CASSLVTLTGNQPQHF. DNA of the CDR3: TGTGCCAGCAGCTTAGTCACCTTAACGGGAAATCAGCCCCAGCATTTT.

The chain has TRBV5-1 and TRBJ1-2; D remains unclear. V dropped 0 bases and J dropped 4 bases, with 7 bases sitting between them. Germline CDR1 is SGHRS and CDR2 is YFSETQ. This CDR3 comprises 13 residues. CDR3 DNA sequence: TGCGCCAGCAGCTTGGACGCAGGCTATGGCTACACCTTC. Protein product: CASSLDAGYGYTF.

The chain uses TRBV15 and TRBJ2-7, with 8 bases matching TRBD2. The CDR3 contains 15 residues. Losses at the gene ends were 3 bases for V and 4 bases for J; bases not matched to a gene: 8. Germline V gene sequence: CDR1 LNHNV, CDR2 YYDKDF (reference sequence). CDR3 sequence reads: CATSSSSGRGYEQYF. CDR3 bases: TGTGCCACCAGCAGTTCAAGCGGGAGAGGTTACGAGCAGTACTTC.

The count of this clone is one. The V gene is TRBV5-1, the J gene TRBJ2-7; D gene unclear. Germline CDR1 is SGHRS and CDR2 is YFSETQ. V lost 0 bases to trimming and J lost 1 base, with 11 bases between them. The CDR3 extends over 15 amino acids. The CDR3 DNA reads TGCGCCAGCAGCTTGGATCCAGGTCTTTCCTACGAGCAGTACTTC. The encoded protein is CASSLDPGLSYEQYF.

This clone was observed a single time. The J gene is TRBJ1-1, the V gene TRBV4-1; D not resolved. V lost 3 bases and J lost 0, with 11 bases in between. This CDR3 has 15 amino acids. Germline V gene lookup returns CDR1 MGHRA and CDR2 YSYEKL. In DNA form, the CDR3 reads TGCGCCAGCAGCCATCGCCCAGCGATGAACACTGAAGCTTTCTTT. Translated: CASSHRPAMNTEAFF.

The V gene is TRBV4-3, the J gene TRBJ1-3, with D unresolved. From germline, CDR1 is LGHNA and CDR2 YSLEER. V lost 4 bases to trimming and J lost 8 bases, with 12 bases between them. The CDR3 loop spans 13 amino acids. In nucleotides, the CDR3 is TGCGCCAGCAGCCCTTTAACCGGGGACACCATATATTTT. This codes for CASSPLTGDTIYF.

The V call is TRBV6-5, the J call TRBJ2-1; no reliable D call. The CDR3 is 12 amino acids. Trimming took 0 bases from V and 9 from J, leaving 6 bases between them. The germline gives CDR1 MNHEY, CDR2 SVGAGI. The CDR3 region is CASSYSLVEQFF. The DNA of the CDR3 is TGTGCCAGCAGTTACTCCTTAGTTGAGCAGTTCTTC.

This chain uses TRBV11-2 with TRBJ2-7; TRBD1 might be the D (5 bases). V was clipped by 8 bases and J by 3 bases, with 14 bases between them. The CDR3 is made up of 13 amino acids. CDR1 and CDR2 (germline): SGHAT, FQNNGV. The CDR3 nucleotides read TGTGCCAGCCTGGGGCCGCCCGGCTACGAGCAGTACTTC. This translates into CASLGPPGYEQYF.

The chain uses TRBV4-1 and TRBJ2-2, with 10 bases that match TRBD2. Germline assignment: CDR1 MGHRA and CDR2 YSYEKL. V lost 0 bases, J lost 5 bases, and 18 bases stayed unmatched. The CDR3 has 21 residues. The CDR3 DNA follows: TGCGCCAGCAGCCAAGAGTTAATAGCGGGAGGATCAGTTGGTTTTACCGGGGAGCTGTTTTTT. Translation: CASSQELIAGGSVGFTGELFF.

V gene TRBV5-4 combines with J gene TRBJ1-1; 10 bases line up with TRBD1. The CDR3 extends over 16 amino acids. In germline, CDR1 is SGHNT, CDR2 YYREEE (reference sequence). V was pared by 4 bases and J by 2 bases, with 8 bases of the junction left unmatched. CDR3: CASSIRQGASNTEAFF. The CDR3, as DNA: TGTGCCAGCAGCATTCGACAGGGGGCATCTAACACTGAAGCTTTCTTT.

V and J are TRBV7-9 and TRBJ1-2; unclear D gene. Trimming cost V 2 bases and J 0 bases, with 19 bases left between them. This CDR3 is built from 18 residues. Germline CDR1 is SEHNR and CDR2 is FQNEAQ (reference sequence). CDR3 region: CASSLFPSGEETNYGYTF. The DNA of the CDR3 is TGTGCCAGCAGCTTATTTCCTAGTGGGGAGGAAACTAACTATGGCTACACCTTC.

The V and J genes are TRBV12-3 or TRBV12-4 and TRBJ2-2, with D hard to call. This CDR3 has 13 residues. Trimming left V 6 bases short and J 1 base short, with 6 bases between. As DNA, the CDR3 is TGTGCCAGCAGCTTACTGAACACCGGGGAGCTGTTTTTT. Encoded protein: CASSLLNTGELFF.

The chain links TRBV6-4 to TRBJ1-1; perhaps TRBD1 as D (6 bases). The CDR3 consists of 13 residues. The germline V gene has CDR1 MRHNA and CDR2 SNTAGT. Trimming removed 4 bases from V and 6 bases from J, with 12 bases in between. The CDR3 protein is CASSAQGGAEAFF. In DNA, the CDR3 is TGTGCCAGCAGTGCACAGGGAGGGGCTGAAGCTTTCTTT.

The V gene is TRBV30, the J gene TRBJ1-6, with 7 bases identical to TRBD1. V was pared by 5 bases and J by 5 bases, with 9 bases of the junction left unmatched. CDR1 GTSNPN and CDR2 SVGIG come from the germline V gene (reference sequence). The CDR3 runs to 15 residues. CDR3 amino acids: CAWEGQQFDNSPLHF. The CDR3 coding sequence is TGTGCCTGGGAGGGACAGCAGTTTGATAATTCACCCCTCCACTTT.

This chain connects TRBV5-1 to TRBJ2-3; D call uncertain. CDR1 and CDR2 (germline): SGHRS, YFSETQ. V was pared by 0 bases and J by 2 bases, with 10 bases between. CDR3 size: 15 residues. CDR3 protein: CASSLGHISTDTQYF. DNA of the CDR3: TGCGCCAGCAGCTTGGGACATATTTCCACAGATACGCAGTATTTT. The variable domain in full, completed from reference TRBV5-1 and TRBJ2-3, reads KAGVTQTPRYLIKTRGQQVTLSCSPISGHRSVSWYQQTPGQGLQFLFEYFSETQRNKGNFPGRFSGRQFSNSRSEMNVSTLELGDSALYLCASSLGHISTDTQYFGPGTRLTVL.

The chain employs TRBV11-3 and TRBJ2-3; D perhaps matches TRBD2 (6 bases). Trimming shortened V by 5 bases and J by 5 bases, and 8 bases separated the two germline ends. The CDR3 has 12 residues. Per germline, CDR1 SGHNT and CDR2 YENEEA. The CDR3 DNA reads TGTGCCAGCAGCGGGCGGGGAGATACGCAGTATTTT. Translated: CASSGRGDTQYF.

This sequence joins TRBV6-4 and TRBJ2-1; D might be TRBD1 (6 bases). CDR1 and CDR2 from the germline V gene are MRHNA and SNTAGT. This CDR3 contains 13 residues. The ends were cut back, 6 bases at V and 8 bases at J, with 14 bases in the middle. The CDR3 is CASSGQLYDEQFF. The CDR3 bases are TGTGCCAGCAGCGGACAGCTTTACGATGAGCAGTTCTTC.

This chain links TRBV7-2 with TRBJ2-7; TRBD2 matches at 12 bases. Per the germline V gene, CDR1 is SGHTA and CDR2 is FQGNSA. This CDR3 contains 17 residues. Trimming removed 1 base from V and 4 bases from J; junction bases left unmatched: 8. The DNA for the CDR3 is TGTGCCAGCAGCTTAGGGACTAGCGGGATTACCAGTTACGAGCAGTACTTC. This translates into CASSLGTSGITSYEQYF.

The chain joins TRBV10-3 to TRBJ2-5; 8 bases line up with TRBD2. CDR1 and CDR2 (germline): ENHRY, SYGVKD. The J segment lost 1 base and the V segment lost 7 bases, leaving 5 bases of the junction unmatched. The CDR3 has 14 residues. CDR3 nucleotides: TGTGCCATCAACCAAGGGACTAGCCAAGAGACCCAGTACTTC. Its protein product is CAINQGTSQETQYF.

The J gene is TRBJ1-3, the V gene TRBV14; no firm D call. The germline V gene has CDR1 SGHDN and CDR2 FVKESK. Trimming took 1 base from V and 4 from J, leaving 8 bases between them. The CDR3 sequence is 14 residues long. The CDR3 DNA sequence: TGTGCCAGCAGCCAAGTCGGCGGGGGAAACACCATATATTTT. Translated, it gives CASSQVGGGNTIYF.

The gene calls are TRBV5-4 and TRBJ2-1; 12 nucleotides agree with TRBD2. The length of the CDR3 is 16 residues. Germline assignment: CDR1 SGHNT and CDR2 YYREEE (reference sequence). The junction had 7 bases not matched to a gene; V was cut back by 0 bases and J by 9 bases. CDR3 nucleotides: TGTGCCAGCAGCTTGGAGCTAGCGGGAGGGCCCATTGAGCAGTTCTTC. This sequence encodes CASSLELAGGPIEQFF.

As DNA, the CDR3 is TGTGCCAGCAGTGAACGGCTAGCGGGCTCCGGGGGAAACATTCAGTACTTC. Translated, it gives CASSERLAGSGGNIQYF. This sequence joins TRBV6-1 and TRBJ2-4; 8 bases agree with TRBD2. Germline assignment: CDR1 MNHNS and CDR2 SASEGT. The CDR3 runs to 17 residues. The V and J ends lost 2 bases and 6 bases, in that order; junction bases with no gene match: 12.

V is TRBV7-9 and J is TRBJ1-5; D possibly corresponds to TRBD1 (6 bases). This CDR3 spans 15 amino acids. Germline CDR1 reads SEHNR; CDR2 reads FQNEAQ (reference sequence). Trimming removed 5 bases from V and 5 bases from J, with 16 bases in between. CDR3 sequence: CASSLSGGLHQPQHF. The DNA of the CDR3 is TGTGCCAGCAGCCTATCTGGGGGCCTTCATCAGCCCCAGCATTTT.

As to this clone: Additional DNA sequences in this sample encode the identical CDR3. V usage is TRBV7-9 and J usage is TRBJ2-1, with D perhaps TRBD2 (7 bases). CDR1 and CDR2 (germline): SEHNR, FQNEAQ (reference sequence). V shed 4 bases and J shed 6 bases, with 10 bases lying between them. The CDR3 totals 13 residues. CDR3 nucleotide sequence: TGTGCCAGCAGCTCGGGGGGCCTCAATGAGCAGTTCTTC. Protein: CASSSGGLNEQFF.

The chain recombines TRBV4-3 with TRBJ1-2; tentatively, D is TRBD1 (5 bases). This CDR3 spans 15 amino acids. V was shortened by 0 bases and J by 6 bases, with 14 bases between the two germline ends. Germline CDR1 is LGHNA and CDR2 is YSLEER. Here the CDR3 DNA reads TGCGCCAGCAGCCAAGATCAGGAGGGGTGGAATGGCTACACCTTC. It encodes CASSQDQEGWNGYTF.